A single sample is the source of the 21 T cell receptor beta chains below, sequenced in a study of human T cells and chemical hapten exposure. TCRdb analysed the RACE reads with MiXCR anew, one entry per CDR3 protein. The sample holds about 49,000 distinct CDR3 sequences, 8% to 9.5% seen once. Time point specified: patch test 1, 2 weeks after DPC sensitization. Treatment specified: therapeutic diphenylcyclopropenone sensitization with weekly scalp DPC. Here the sequenced sample was whole blood, taken in connection with sensitization to the hapten diphenylcyclopropenone (DPC). The receptors were gathered from a woman aged 50 to 60 with alopecia areata. Some clones in this sample may be carry-over from other donors' samples.

This chain joins TRBV4-1 and TRBJ2-1; D uncertain. Germline CDR1 reads MGHRA; CDR2 reads YSYEKL. Between the trimmed V and J ends, which lost 0 bases and 9 bases, there was a span of 6 bases. This CDR3 contains 12 residues. This chain's CDR3 is CASSQERGEQFF. CDR3 nucleotide sequence: TGCGCCAGCAGCCAAGAGCGCGGTGAGCAGTTCTTC.

V and J are TRBV29-1 and TRBJ1-1, with 8 bases that match TRBD1. Germline lookup yields CDR1 SQVTM and CDR2 ANQGSEA. This CDR3 is 14 amino acids long. J lost 6 bases, V lost 5 bases, and 11 bases had no gene match. CDR3 in DNA: TGCAGCGTTAGCAGGGGGCGCCTGGGCGCTGAAGCTTTCTTT. Residues: CSVSRGRLGAEAFF.

This clonotype was observed at least ten times. The gene calls are TRBV18 and TRBJ2-7, with D tentatively TRBD1 (5 bases). The CDR3 runs 12 residues. The germline gives CDR1 KGHSH, CDR2 LQKENI. Trimming took 4 bases from V and 1 from J, leaving 5 bases between them. In DNA form, the CDR3 reads TGTGCCAGCTCACAGGGGTCCTACGAGCAGTACTTC. It codes for CASSQGSYEQYF.

The chain recombines TRBV7-6 with TRBJ2-2; 8 bases align to TRBD2. Germline CDR1 is SGHVS and CDR2 is FNYEAQ. V lost 5 bases, J lost 4 bases, and 12 bases stayed unmatched. The CDR3 runs to 17 residues. The CDR3 loop is CASSRTSGLVITGELFF. The CDR3 coding sequence is TGTGCCAGCAGCCGAACCTCGGGACTAGTGATCACCGGGGAGCTGTTTTTT.

This clonotype was observed many times. In nucleotides, the CDR3 is TGTGCCAGCAGCTATCATAGCGGGAGGTCCTACAATGAGCAGTTCTTC. Translation gives CASSYHSGRSYNEQFF. The genes are TRBV11-2 and TRBJ2-1; the match to TRBD2 covers 10 bases. Trimming cost V 4 bases and J 1 base; bases outside gene matches: 4. In germline, CDR1 is SGHAT, CDR2 FQNNGV. The CDR3 has 16 residues.

This clonotype has ten or more counts. The rearrangement links TRBV29-1 to TRBJ2-4; the match to TRBD1 covers 10 bases. CDR1 is SQVTM, CDR2 ANQGSEA, per germline. V was pared by 5 bases and J by 0 bases, with 13 bases of the junction left unmatched. This CDR3 is built from 18 residues. In nucleotides, the CDR3 is TGCAGCGTTAGAGCCGGGACAGGGGCCCCCCTAGCCAAAAACATTCAGTACTTC. Protein sequence: CSVRAGTGAPLAKNIQYF.

Ten or more counts support this clonotype. The chain links TRBV7-2 to TRBJ2-5; TRBD2 matches 13 bases. The CDR3 consists of 16 residues. After removal of 5 bases from V and 5 bases from J, the junction contained 8 bases not matched to a gene. Per germline, CDR1 SGHTA and CDR2 FQGNSA. Here the CDR3 reads CASSRRTSGSFETQYF. The CDR3 region has the DNA TGTGCCAGCAGCCGGAGGACTAGCGGGAGTTTTGAGACCCAGTACTTC.

The V and J genes are TRBV29-1 and TRBJ1-1, with 7 bases aligning to TRBD1. The CDR3 spans 13 residues. Germline V CDR1 and CDR2: SQVTM, ANQGSEA. The V gene end was trimmed by 6 bases and the J gene end by 5 bases; junction bases not matched to a gene: 9. Here the CDR3 DNA reads TGCAGCGTGGGCACAGGGGTTAGGACTGAAGCTTTCTTT. This translates into CSVGTGVRTEAFF.

The chain uses TRBV7-2 and TRBJ2-5, with D hard to call. CDR1 is SGHTA and CDR2 is FQGNSA in the germline V gene. The ends were cut back, 3 bases at V and 5 bases at J, with 4 bases in the middle. There are 11 residues in the CDR3. The CDR3 DNA is TGTGCCAGCAGCTTTTATGAGACCCAGTACTTC. Its translation is CASSFYETQYF.

This rearrangement joins TRBV28 to TRBJ2-1, with TRBD2 as a possible D gene (5 bases). Trimming took off 5 bases at V and 4 bases at J, with 12 bases between the two ends. The CDR3 sequence is 14 residues long. Germline V gives CDR1 MDHEN, CDR2 SYDVKM. The CDR3 protein is CASSPLAVYNEQFF. Here the CDR3 DNA reads TGTGCCAGCAGTCCCCTAGCTGTATACAATGAGCAGTTCTTC.

This clonotype was found many times. The chain couples TRBV5-1 to TRBJ2-4, with 10 bases identical to TRBD1. Losses at the gene ends were 4 bases for V and 0 bases for J; bases not matched to a gene: 4. The CDR3 contains 16 residues. Germline V gene data show CDR1 as SGHRS and CDR2 as YFSETQ. The CDR3 region has the DNA TGCGCCAGCAGCATCGGGACAGGGGAAGCCAAAAACATTCAGTACTTC. Protein sequence: CASSIGTGEAKNIQYF.

This clonotype was seen at least ten times. This chain links TRBV24-1 with TRBJ2-6; 10 positions agree with TRBD1. J was trimmed by 0 bases and V by 7 bases; bases with no gene match: 11. The CDR3 extends over 19 amino acids. Germline V CDR1 and CDR2: KGHDR, SFDVKD. CDR3 coding DNA: TGTGCCACCAGCCCCCTTAAGGGACAGGGGAACTCTGGGGCCAACGTCCTGACTTTC. As protein: CATSPLKGQGNSGANVLTF.

CDR3 in amino acids: CAWSASPMNTEAFF. The CDR3 region has the DNA TGTGCCTGGAGTGCCAGCCCGATGAACACTGAAGCTTTCTTT. The J gene is TRBJ1-1, the V gene TRBV30; unclear D gene. The CDR3 is 14 amino acids. Trimming took 1 base from V and 0 from J, leaving 9 bases between them. Per the germline V gene, CDR1 is GTSNPN and CDR2 is SVGIG (reference sequence).

This clonotype was counted many times. This rearrangement joins TRBV29-1 to TRBJ1-1; D perhaps matches TRBD1 (5 bases). Trimming cost V 4 bases and J 5 bases, with 14 bases left between them. Germline CDR1 SQVTM, CDR2 ANQGSEA. The CDR3 runs to 13 residues. This CDR3 reads CSVAKGTGTEAFF. CDR3 nucleotides: TGCAGCGTTGCGAAGGGGACTGGGACTGAAGCTTTCTTT.

This sequence joins TRBV12-3 or TRBV12-4 and TRBJ2-7; perhaps TRBD1 as D (5 bases). The CDR3 covers 14 residues. Trimming took 2 bases from V and 7 from J, leaving 15 bases between them. The CDR3 region is CASSLNRPMSEQYF. In nucleotides, the CDR3 is TGTGCCAGCAGTTTAAACAGGCCTATGTCTGAGCAGTACTTC.

This clonotype is categorized as medium-sized. The V gene is TRBV18, the J gene TRBJ1-5; the D is unclear. Trimming stripped 8 bases from V and 0 bases from J, with 11 bases between. CDR3 size: 14 residues. Per germline, CDR1 KGHSH and CDR2 LQKENI. CDR3 residues: CASRPGDSNQPQHF. DNA of the CDR3: TGTGCCAGCCGCCCGGGCGATAGCAATCAGCCCCAGCATTTT.

This clonotype was seen at least ten times. The chain links TRBV5-4 to TRBJ1-1, with 8 bases aligning to TRBD1. The length of the CDR3 is 15 residues. The V gene's germline CDR1 is SGHNT and CDR2 YYREEE (reference sequence). J lost 2 bases, V lost 4 bases, and 7 bases had no gene match. DNA of the CDR3: TGTGCCAGCAGCCCGACAGGGGCGTTAAACACTGAAGCTTTCTTT. Protein sequence: CASSPTGALNTEAFF.

There are many counts of this clonotype. V usage is TRBV29-1 and J usage is TRBJ2-5; D gene ambiguous. This CDR3 region has 11 residues. Trimming removed 4 bases from V and 2 bases from J, with 5 bases in between. CDR1 is SQVTM and CDR2 is ANQGSEA in the germline V gene. CDR3 DNA: TGCAGCGTTGTCGAACAAGAGACCCAGTACTTC. Translation: CSVVEQETQYF.

The genes are TRBV27 and TRBJ2-7; TRBD1 or TRBD2 may be the D gene (6 bases each). V was clipped by 3 bases and J by 1 base, with 19 bases between them. In germline, CDR1 is MNHEY, CDR2 SMNVEV (reference sequence). The CDR3 contains 17 residues. The CDR3 loop is CASSFSPGAGSSYEQYF. CDR3 bases: TGTGCCAGCAGTTTTAGCCCGGGGGCAGGGAGTTCCTACGAGCAGTACTTC.

This clonotype came up many times. J is TRBJ2-3 and V is TRBV7-6; 15 bases are a match to TRBD2. CDR3 length: 19 residues. Germline values: CDR1 SGHVS, CDR2 FNYEAQ. J gave up 5 bases and V 5 bases, and 14 bases lay outside the gene matches. The CDR3: CASSQDPGLAGGEEDTQYF. DNA of the CDR3: TGTGCCAGCAGCCAAGACCCGGGACTAGCGGGAGGAGAGGAAGATACGCAGTATTTT.

As concerns this clonotype: This may be a read error: a much more frequent sequence differs by one nucleotide. The CDR3 region has the DNA TGCAGCGTTGAAAGACAGGCCAAGGCCGGGGGGCTGTTTTTT. Its protein product is CSVERQAKAGGLFF. The V call is TRBV29-1, the J call TRBJ2-2; possibly TRBD1 or TRBD2 for D (6 bases each). Germline-derived CDR1 and CDR2 are SQVTM and ANQGSEA. This CDR3 is built from 14 residues.